Listed below are T cell receptor beta chains from one sample, sequenced in a study of blood T cell repertoires in COVID-19. The repertoire was sequenced with immunoSEQ multiplex PCR; TCRdb's copy has only in-frame clones and lacks some. In the table there are tens of thousands of clones, 90% of which are singletons. The sequencing sample was made of peripheral blood. All receptors come from a man aged 50 to 59 with active COVID-19. Both conserved end residues are trimmed from each CDR3.

j_call v_call cdr3_aa
TRBJ2-1 TRBV6-2/TRBV6-3 ASSYGLAGGREQF
TRBJ1-5 TRBV2 ASSKDRDQPQH
TRBJ2-1 TRBV6-2/TRBV6-3 ASSYAGTGAPPRGEQF
TRBJ2-1 TRBV7-9 ASSTGQGRNEQF
TRBJ2-2 TRBV5-1 ASSLDAGRMDTGELF
TRBJ2-1 TRBV6-2/TRBV6-3 ASSITTTSGGEQF
TRBJ2-7 TRBV6-1 ASSETSGGAYEQY
TRBJ1-6 TRBV3-1/TRBV3-2 ASSQEARGGSPLH
TRBJ1-2 TRBV30 AWTTNRGANYGYT
TRBJ1-6 TRBV6-6 ASRDGQGASPLH
TRBJ1-6 TRBV7-3 ASSSEGGRSPLH